These T cell receptor beta chains were read from a single sample in a study of CD8 T cells in ankylosing spondylitis. TCRdb redid the calling of the 5' RACE reads with MiXCR, one entry per CDR3 protein. The sample has approximately 300,000 distinct CDR3 sequences, more than 20% seen once. The material sequenced was blood, either unsorted or a sorted T cell fraction (not recorded which). The receptors here all came from a female donor with ankylosing spondylitis or in good health (not recorded which). Each CDR3 is given with its conserved first and last residue. The D gene is left open where the match is weak. Not all rows give a size; the values are once, few, many and, for expanded clones, a class.

d_gene | j_gene | len | v_gene | abundance | CDR3aa | CDR3nt
- | TRBJ1-2 | 14 | TRBV15 | few | CATSRGESYYGYTF | TGTGCCACCAGCAGAGGTGAATCTTACTATGGCTACACCTTC
- | TRBJ1-2 | 15 | TRBV3-1 | - | CASSPTWGSNYGYTF | TGTGCCAGCAGCCCCACGTGGGGATCTAACTATGGCTACACCTTC
- | TRBJ1-5 | 13 | TRBV12-3/TRBV12-4 | - | CASSLITGQPQHF | TGTGCCAGCAGTTTGATCACTGGGCAGCCCCAGCATTTT
- | TRBJ1-5 | 12 | TRBV7-8 | - | CASSLEVQPQHF | TGTGCCAGCAGCTTAGAGGTCCAGCCCCAGCATTTT
TRBD1 | TRBJ1-1 | 16 | TRBV5-6 | - | CASSFAAGQMNTEAFF | TGTGCCAGCAGTTTTGCCGCGGGACAGATGAACACTGAAGCTTTCTTT
TRBD1 | TRBJ1-2 | 14 | TRBV29-1 | - | CSVVGPDRVIGYTF | TGCAGCGTTGTTGGCCCGGACAGGGTAATTGGCTACACCTTC
- | TRBJ2-7 | 12 | TRBV12-3/TRBV12-4 | many | CASSLVSYEQYF | TGTGCCAGCAGTTTAGTGAGTTACGAGCAGTACTTC
TRBD2 | TRBJ2-1 | 16 | TRBV7-2 | few | CASSLILAGGHNEQFF | TGTGCCAGCAGCCTGATACTAGCGGGAGGGCATAATGAGCAGTTCTTC
TRBD1 | TRBJ1-6 | 17 | TRBV11-3 | once | CASSLGQGAGPSSPLHF | TGTGCCAGCAGCTTAGGACAGGGGGCCGGACCCAGTTCACCCCTCCACTTT
- | TRBJ2-3 | 13 | TRBV29-1 | many | CSVDPGQTDTQYF | TGCAGCGTTGATCCCGGTCAGACAGATACGCAGTATTTT
- | TRBJ1-1 | 15 | TRBV10-2 | - | CASRYLREDNTEAFF | TGCGCCAGCAGGTATCTCAGGGAAGATAACACTGAAGCTTTCTTT
- | TRBJ2-7 | 14 | TRBV7-2 | - | CASTRETGVGEQYF | TGTGCCAGCACCCGGGAGACGGGAGTAGGGGAGCAGTACTTC
- | TRBJ2-3 | 13 | TRBV27 | - | CASRGVGTDTQYF | TGTGCCAGCAGAGGCGTGGGAACAGATACGCAGTATTTT
- | TRBJ1-6 | 15 | TRBV7-9 | - | CASSLVRGQNSPLHF | TGTGCCAGCAGCTTAGTACGGGGGCAGAATTCACCCCTCCACTTT
- | TRBJ2-3 | 14 | TRBV7-2 | few | CASSLATSTDTQYF | TGTGCCAGCAGCTTAGCGACTAGCACAGATACGCAGTATTTT
TRBD1 | TRBJ1-5 | 13 | TRBV12-3/TRBV12-4 | few | CASKKGAWQPQHF | TGTGCCAGCAAAAAGGGGGCTTGGCAGCCCCAGCATTTT
TRBD2 | TRBJ2-5 | 16 | TRBV5-1 | - | CASSRLAGGSQETQYF | TGCGCCAGCAGCCGACTAGCGGGAGGTAGTCAAGAGACCCAGTACTTC
TRBD1 | TRBJ2-1 | 16 | TRBV10-3 | few | CAISDSGTGDPQVQFF | TGTGCCATCAGTGACTCCGGGACAGGGGACCCCCAGGTCCAGTTCTTC
- | TRBJ2-1 | 15 | TRBV7-9 | - | CASSLAQGRANEQFF | TGTGCCAGCAGCTTAGCTCAGGGTCGGGCAAATGAGCAGTTCTTC
TRBD1 | TRBJ1-4 | 13 | TRBV20-1 | - | CSAPRQGDEKLFF | TGCAGTGCTCCTAGACAGGGGGATGAAAAACTGTTTTTT
- | TRBJ2-4 | 14 | TRBV12-3/TRBV12-4 | - | CASSLTRAKNIQYF | TGTGCCAGCAGTTTAACCAGGGCCAAAAACATTCAGTACTTC
- | TRBJ2-5 | 14 | TRBV10-3 | - | CATSRGGGQETQYF | TGTGCCACCTCCCGAGGAGGGGGGCAAGAGACCCAGTACTTC
- | TRBJ2-2 | 18 | TRBV4-2 | few | CASSPRDGVPGYTGELFF | TGTGCCAGCAGCCCACGGGACGGAGTACCCGGTTACACCGGGGAGCTGTTTTTT
- | TRBJ2-1 | 15 | TRBV5-6 | many | CASSNDYRGVNEQFF | TGTGCCAGCAGCAATGACTACCGAGGTGTGAATGAGCAGTTCTTC
- | TRBJ2-7 | 14 | TRBV7-8 | few | CASSLQGQMYEQYF | TGTGCCAGCAGCCTGCAGGGTCAGATGTACGAGCAGTACTTC
TRBD1 | TRBJ2-7 | 15 | TRBV19 | - | CASSTSGTGRYEQYF | TGTGCCAGTAGCACATCCGGGACAGGGCGCTACGAGCAGTACTTC
TRBD1 | TRBJ2-1 | 13 | TRBV19 | - | CASTGTGLREQFF | TGTGCCAGTACCGGGACAGGGCTTCGTGAGCAGTTCTTC
- | TRBJ1-2 | 13 | TRBV20-1 | few | CSARAGEDYGYTF | TGCAGTGCTAGAGCAGGGGAAGACTATGGCTACACCTTC
TRBD2 | TRBJ2-3 | 17 | TRBV7-2 | - | CARSLVASGGSTDTQYF | TGTGCCAGAAGCTTAGTAGCTAGCGGAGGCAGCACAGATACGCAGTATTTT
TRBD1 | TRBJ2-7 | 12 | TRBV20-1 | few | CSATDRGHEQYF | TGCAGTGCCACGGACAGGGGTCACGAGCAGTACTTC
- | TRBJ1-2 | 14 | TRBV7-2 | - | CASSPGIANYGYTF | TGTGCCAGCAGCCCCGGGATAGCTAACTATGGCTACACCTTC
- | TRBJ2-1 | 16 | TRBV29-1 | many | CSVAGLSRSSYNEQFF | TGCAGCGTTGCGGGGCTATCAAGGAGCTCCTACAATGAGCAGTTCTTC
- | TRBJ2-7 | 15 | TRBV9 | few | CASSVGGGVAYEQYF | TGTGCCAGCAGCGTAGGTGGGGGCGTCGCCTACGAGCAGTACTTC
- | TRBJ1-1 | 13 | TRBV6-5 | - | CASSRPGATEAFF | TGTGCCAGCAGTCGGCCAGGGGCCACTGAAGCTTTCTTT
- | TRBJ2-1 | 17 | TRBV27 | - | CASSLFNSGSSYNEQFF | TGTGCCAGCAGTTTATTCAATAGCGGCAGCTCCTACAATGAGCAGTTCTTC
TRBD2 | TRBJ2-1 | 14 | TRBV30 | few | CAWTRTSGRYEQFF | TGTGCCTGGACCCGGACTAGCGGGAGGTATGAGCAGTTCTTC
- | TRBJ1-1 | 13 | TRBV5-1 | - | CASSSDLDTEAFF | TGCGCCAGCAGCTCGGACTTGGACACTGAAGCTTTCTTT
TRBD2 | TRBJ2-1 | 15 | TRBV20-1 | - | CSAAILRTSYNEQFF | TGCAGTGCTGCTATACTTCGGACTAGCTACAATGAGCAGTTCTTC
- | TRBJ1-2 | 14 | TRBV6-5 | few | CASTSTRANYGYTF | TGTGCCAGCACTTCTACAAGAGCTAACTATGGCTACACCTTC
- | TRBJ2-7 | 12 | TRBV5-8 | - | CASSDAAYEQYF | TGTGCCAGCAGCGACGCAGCCTACGAGCAGTACTTC
TRBD2 | TRBJ2-7 | 12 | TRBV10-3 | few | CAIDAGVGEQYF | TGTGCCATCGATGCGGGAGTTGGCGAGCAGTACTTC